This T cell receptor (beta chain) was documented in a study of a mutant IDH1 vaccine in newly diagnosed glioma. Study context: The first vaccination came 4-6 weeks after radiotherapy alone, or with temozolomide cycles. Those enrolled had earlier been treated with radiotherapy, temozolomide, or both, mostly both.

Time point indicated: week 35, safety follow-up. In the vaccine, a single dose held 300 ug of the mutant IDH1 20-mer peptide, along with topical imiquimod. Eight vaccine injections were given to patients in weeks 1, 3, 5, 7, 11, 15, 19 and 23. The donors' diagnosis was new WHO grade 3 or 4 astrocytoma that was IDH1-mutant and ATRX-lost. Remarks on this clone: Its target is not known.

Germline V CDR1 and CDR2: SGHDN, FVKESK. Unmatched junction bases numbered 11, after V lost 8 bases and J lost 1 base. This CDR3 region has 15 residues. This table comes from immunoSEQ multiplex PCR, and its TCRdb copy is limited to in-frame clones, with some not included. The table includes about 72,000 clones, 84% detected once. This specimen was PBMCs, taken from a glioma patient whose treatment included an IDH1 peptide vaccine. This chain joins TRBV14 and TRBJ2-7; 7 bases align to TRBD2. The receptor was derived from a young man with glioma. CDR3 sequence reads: CASVGVWDYSYEQYF. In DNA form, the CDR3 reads TGTGCCAGCGTTGGGGTTTGGGACTATTCCTACGAGCAGTACTTC.